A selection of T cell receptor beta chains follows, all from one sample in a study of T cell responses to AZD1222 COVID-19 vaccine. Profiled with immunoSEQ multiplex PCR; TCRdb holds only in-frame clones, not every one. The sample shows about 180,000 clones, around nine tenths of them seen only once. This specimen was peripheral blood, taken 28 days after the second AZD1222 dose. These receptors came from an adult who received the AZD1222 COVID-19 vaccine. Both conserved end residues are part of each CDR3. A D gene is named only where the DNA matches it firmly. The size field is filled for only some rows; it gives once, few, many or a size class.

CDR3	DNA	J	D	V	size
CASSDGQGREQYF	TGTGCCAGCTCGGATGGACAGGGGCGCGAGCAGTACTTC	TRBJ2-7	TRBD1	TRBV18	few
CASSLVVDYEQYF	TGCGCCAGCAGCTTGGTAGTTGACTACGAGCAGTACTTC	TRBJ2-7	NA	TRBV5-1	few
CASSQETARSYEQYF	TGTGCCAGCAGCCAAGAGACAGCAAGATCCTACGAGCAGTACTTC	TRBJ2-7	NA	TRBV3-1/TRBV3-2	once
CASREGFQETQYF	TGTGCTAGCCGGGAGGGTTTTCAGGAGACCCAGTACTTC	TRBJ2-5	TRBD2	TRBV12-5	NA
CSVGDNTEAFF	TGCAGTGTGGGGGATAACACTGAAGCTTTCTTT	TRBJ1-1	NA	TRBV20-1	NA
CASSPKRGDPSGNEQFF	TGTGCCAGCTCACCAAAGCGGGGGGACCCTTCTGGGAATGAGCAGTTCTTC	TRBJ2-1	TRBD2	TRBV18	once
CASSQDGRYGYTF	TGCGCCAGCAGCCAAGACGGCCGCTATGGCTACACCTTC	TRBJ1-2	NA	TRBV4-3	NA
CATERTSGNNEQFF	TGTGCCACCGAAAGGACTAGCGGTAACAATGAGCAGTTCTTC	TRBJ2-1	TRBD2	TRBV24-1	NA
CASSSRKPSDEQYF	TGTGCCAGCAGCTCCCGTAAGCCTAGCGACGAGCAGTACTTC	TRBJ2-7	NA	TRBV11-2	NA
CASSIGGLEQYF	TGTGCCAGCAGCATAGGGGGGCTCGAGCAGTACTTC	TRBJ2-7	NA	TRBV11-2	few
CASSPTSGRYTGELFF	TGTGCCAGCAGCCCCACTAGCGGGAGGTACACCGGGGAGCTGTTTTTT	TRBJ2-2	TRBD2	TRBV2	NA
CASSVALSGRAFRPKNIQYF	TGTGCCAGCAGTGTGGCCCTTAGCGGGAGGGCCTTTCGACCCAAAAACATTCAGTACTTC	TRBJ2-4	TRBD2	TRBV2	NA
CASSPAASGSVAYNEQFF	TGTGCCAGCTCACCAGCGGCTAGCGGGAGTGTCGCCTACAATGAGCAGTTCTTC	TRBJ2-1	TRBD2	TRBV18	NA
CASRDGGRNTEAFF	TGCGCCAGCAGAGACGGGGGGAGGAACACTGAAGCTTTCTTT	TRBJ1-1	NA	TRBV5-1	NA
CATYYLSTDTQYF	TGTGCCACTTACTATCTTTCCACAGATACGCAGTATTTT	TRBJ2-3	NA	TRBV24-1	NA
CASSVGLAEYNEQFF	TGTGCCAGCAGCGTCGGGCTAGCGGAATACAATGAGCAGTTCTTC	TRBJ2-1	TRBD2	TRBV9	NA
CASSSGGNEQFF	TGTGCCAGCAGCTCCGGGGGGAATGAGCAGTTCTTC	TRBJ2-1	TRBD2	TRBV5-6	NA
CASSVTGNTEAFF	TGTGCCAGCAGCGTGACAGGGAACACTGAAGCTTTCTTT	TRBJ1-1	NA	TRBV7-3	few
CASSLIGGQETQYF	TGTGCCAGCAGCTTAATAGGCGGCCAAGAGACCCAGTACTTC	TRBJ2-5	NA	TRBV7-3	NA
CASSLPGLANTGELFF	TGCGCCAGCAGCTTACCGGGACTAGCGAACACCGGGGAGCTGTTTTTT	TRBJ2-2	TRBD2	TRBV5-1	NA
CASSYSGSRTQYF	TGTGCCAGCAGTTACTCAGGTTCTAGGACCCAGTACTTC	TRBJ2-5	NA	TRBV6-2/TRBV6-3	NA
CASSSPGGRLTEAFF	TGTGCCAGCAGCTCCCCGGGGGGGCGGTTGACTGAAGCTTTCTTT	TRBJ1-1	NA	TRBV7-2	NA